This TCR beta chain was captured in a study of breast tumors, draining lymph nodes, adjacent tissues. The junction had 5 bases not matched to a gene; V was cut back by 5 bases and J by 4 bases. Germline V gene data show CDR1 as MNHEY and CDR2 as SVGEGT. The CDR3 is 15 residues long. About this clonotype: This may be a read error: a much more frequent sequence differs by one nucleotide.

One entry per CDR3 protein, called by TCRdb with MiXCR from the multiplex PCR reads. Of more than 200,000 distinct CDR3 sequences detected, less than 40% appear once; the ten largest clones hold about 1.4%. Samples came from axillary lymph nodes draining the breast cancer. The TCR originated in a female donor with breast cancer. Some clones in this sample may be carry-over from other donors' samples. The gene calls are TRBV6-2 or TRBV6-3 and TRBJ2-6; 7 nucleotides match TRBD1. Sequencing input: axillary lymph node tissue. The CDR3 DNA sequence: TGTGCCAGCAGTCACAGGGGACGCGGGGCCAACGTCCTGACTTTC. Protein product: CASSHRGRGANVLTF.